These 21 T cell receptor beta chains originate from one sample sequenced in a study of blood T cells in healthy people across ages. PCR was performed a second time for about 7 to 12 cycles using a sample-barcoded 5' primer and a J-beta primer mix. Using its own MiXCR run on the 5' RACE reads, TCRdb lists one record per CDR3 protein. Among about 1 million distinct CDR3 sequences listed, approximately 26% were seen once. These data also featured in a second study, about T cells of mothers and their children.

The sequencing sample was made of blood. These receptors were taken from a girl under 10 years old in good health.

This chain uses TRBV4-3 with TRBJ1-2; the D is unclear. The CDR3 is made up of 14 amino acids. Trimming removed 1 base from V and 8 bases from J, with 14 bases in between. CDR1 and CDR2 from the germline V gene are LGHNA and YSLEER. The CDR3 loop reads CASSQAQRAGGYTF. The DNA of the CDR3 is TGCGCCAGCAGCCAAGCACAGAGGGCAGGAGGCTACACCTTC.

V gene TRBV28 combines with J gene TRBJ2-2, with TRBD1 identical over 8 bases. CDR3 length: 12 amino acids. With 11 bases clipped from V and 4 bases from J, the junction kept 3 bases outside the gene matches. The germline V gene has CDR1 MDHEN and CDR2 SYDVKM. CDR3 DNA sequence: TGTGCCGGAACAGGGGGCACCGGGGAGCTGTTTTTT. Translating it yields CAGTGGTGELFF.

This rearrangement joins TRBV7-9 to TRBJ2-2; D may match TRBD1 or TRBD2 (5 bases each). Trimming shortened V by 11 bases and J by 6 bases, and 13 bases separated the two germline ends. The length of the CDR3 is 12 residues. Germline V gene sequence: CDR1 SEHNR, CDR2 FQNEAQ (reference sequence). This CDR3 is CAPAPGPGELFF. DNA of the CDR3: TGTGCCCCGGCTCCGGGGCCCGGGGAGCTGTTTTTT.

This sequence joins TRBV7-8 and TRBJ2-1; 8 bases line up with TRBD1. Germline loops: CDR1 SGHVS, CDR2 FQNEAQ. The CDR3 has 16 amino acids. Germline trimming cut 10 bases from V and 5 bases from J; bases unmatched to any gene: 16. CDR3 nucleotides: TGTGCCACCTCTCCCTTTTTGGACAGGGACCACAATGAGCAGTTCTTC. Its translation: CATSPFLDRDHNEQFF.

The rearrangement links TRBV24-1 to TRBJ2-5, with D hard to call. The CDR3 length is 15 residues. The V end lost 1 base, the J end lost 3 bases, and 11 bases lay between the germline ends. Germline loops: CDR1 KGHDR, CDR2 SFDVKD. The CDR3 nucleotides are TGTGCCACCAGTGATTTATACCTTGGGGAAGAGACCCAGTACTTC. Protein: CATSDLYLGEETQYF.

In this sample, this clonotype turned up once. For the CDR3, the DNA is TGTGCCAGCAGTAGACAGGGGACGAACACCGGGGAGCTGTTTTTT. Translating gives CASSRQGTNTGELFF. The chain carries TRBV12-3 or TRBV12-4 and TRBJ2-2; TRBD1 matches 8 bases. This CDR3 region has 15 residues. Trimming removed 5 bases from V and 0 bases from J; junction bases left unmatched: 2.

As to this clonotype: At one boundary the junction diverges from the germline segment, which might be a read error. This sequence joins TRBV5-1 and TRBJ2-6; maybe TRBD1 (5 bases). Looked up from germline, CDR1 is SGHRS and CDR2 is YFSETQ. The CDR3 consists of 15 residues. The CDR3 loop reads CASSSSVSGANVLAF. The DNA for the CDR3 is TGCGCCAGCAGCTCTTCGGTCTCTGGGGCCAACGTCCTGGCTTTC.

J is TRBJ2-1 and V is TRBV14; no clear D. Trimming removed 3 bases at V and 4 bases at J, with 16 bases between. This CDR3 spans 16 amino acids. In germline, CDR1 is SGHDN, CDR2 FVKESK. CDR3 sequence reads: CASSHGTFGVYNEQFF. CDR3 DNA: TGTGCCAGCAGCCACGGCACGTTTGGGGTTTACAATGAGCAGTTCTTC.

This clonotype was detected a few times. The junction shows a germline mismatch at one end, possibly a read error. The chain links TRBV7-2 to TRBJ1-1; D possibly corresponds to TRBD1 (5 bases). Per germline, CDR1 SGHTA and CDR2 FQGNSA. The CDR3 extends over 12 amino acids. The CDR3 DNA reads as TGTGCCAGCAGTTTAGAGCAGGGAAGAGCTTTCTTT. Its translation: CASSLEQGRAFF. Using reference TRBV7-2 and TRBJ1-1 for the parts outside the CDR3, the full variable domain is GAGVSQSPSNKVTEKGKDVELRCDPISGHTALYWYRQSLGQGLEFLIYFQGNSAPDKSGLPSDRFSAERTGGSVSTLTIQRTQQEDSAVYLCASSLEQGRAFFGQGTRLTVV.

This clonotype was recorded a few times. The chain is built from TRBV10-3 and TRBJ1-4; TRBD1 agrees at 10 bases. Losses at the gene ends were 5 bases for V and 12 bases for J; bases not matched to a gene: 6. Looked up from germline, CDR1 is ENHRY and CDR2 is SYGVKD. The CDR3 has 13 residues. The CDR3 bases are TGTGCCATCAGTCCCGGGACAGGGGTACAACTGTTTTTT. Amino acid sequence: CAISPGTGVQLFF.

The genes are TRBV6-6 and TRBJ2-1, with D unclear. Germline CDR1 MNHNY, CDR2 SVGAGI (reference sequence). The length of the CDR3 is 14 residues. The ends were cut back, 3 bases at V and 9 bases at J, with 15 bases in the middle. CDR3 DNA: TGTGCCAGCAGTTATTCCTCCCTAAGGATTGAGCAGTTCTTC. Translating gives CASSYSSLRIEQFF.

The rearrangement joins TRBV10-3 to TRBJ2-2; D not certain. Trimming took 4 bases from V and 6 from J, leaving 6 bases between them. Germline values: CDR1 ENHRY, CDR2 SYGVKD. The CDR3 is made up of 12 amino acids. CDR3 bases: TGTGCCATCAGTGTGGGTCCCGGGGAGCTGTTTTTT. Its protein is CAISVGPGELFF.

This clonotype was detected a few times. The chain recombines TRBV7-8 with TRBJ1-1; no clear D. The length of the CDR3 is 10 residues. V was cut by 8 bases and J by 7 bases, with 8 bases left in between. The germline V gene encodes CDR1 SGHVS and CDR2 FQNEAQ. The CDR3 loop is CASGCDEAFF. The CDR3 coding sequence is TGTGCCAGCGGTTGCGATGAAGCTTTCTTT.

V gene TRBV7-2 combines with J gene TRBJ2-2; 8 nucleotides line up with TRBD2. V lost 5 bases and J lost 5; bases outside the gene matches: 10. Germline lookup yields CDR1 SGHTA and CDR2 FQGNSA. The CDR3 spans 16 residues. The CDR3 DNA sequence: TGTGCCAGCAGCCCGTGGGCGGGAGGTGGTACCGGGGAGCTGTTTTTT. Translating it yields CASSPWAGGGTGELFF.

The chain carries TRBV7-9 and TRBJ2-3; TRBD1 matches at 7 bases. Germline V CDR1 and CDR2: SEHNR, FQNEAQ (reference sequence). V shed 5 bases and J 14 bases; nucleotides not matched to a gene: 22. The CDR3 is 16 amino acids. The CDR3, as DNA: TGTGCCAGCAGCGCAGCCCCCTACAGGGGACCGGCCGCGTTGTATTTT. Amino acids: CASSAAPYRGPAALYF.

V is TRBV20-1 and J is TRBJ2-7; D possibly corresponds to TRBD1 (6 bases). This CDR3 contains 13 residues. The germline V and J ends were trimmed by 5 bases and 0 bases, with 11 bases remaining between them. CDR1 and CDR2 from the germline V gene are DFQATT and SNEGSKA (reference sequence). For the CDR3, the DNA is TGCAGTGCTGAGGACAGCTACTCCTACGAGCAGTACTTC. Encoded protein: CSAEDSYSYEQYF.

In its sample, this clonotype was seen a few times. V and J are TRBV20-1 and TRBJ1-2; 8 positions agree with TRBD1. V trimming: 6 bases; J trimming: 4 bases; junction bases outside the gene matches: 13. CDR3 length: 15 residues. CDR1 and CDR2 (germline): DFQATT, SNEGSKA (reference sequence). The CDR3 DNA sequence: TGCAGTGCGCAAAAGACAGGGGTAAATGTCTATGGCTACACCTTC. Protein product: CSAQKTGVNVYGYTF.

This chain links TRBV12-3 or TRBV12-4 with TRBJ2-5; D gene unclear. With 3 bases removed from V and 7 bases from J, the gap between germline ends came to 18 bases. The CDR3 has 15 amino acids. CDR3 sequence reads: CASSFQALGFGTQYF. CDR3 nucleotide sequence: TGTGCCAGCAGTTTCCAGGCGTTAGGATTTGGGACCCAGTACTTC.

The genes are TRBV29-1 and TRBJ1-2; D is unclear. Trimming removed 7 bases at V and 8 bases at J, with 11 bases between. Germline lookup yields CDR1 SQVTM and CDR2 ANQGSEA. The length of the CDR3 is 10 residues. CDR3 protein: CSAGPGGYTF. The CDR3 DNA follows: TGCAGCGCGGGTCCGGGCGGCTACACCTTC.

This clonotype has only a few counts. V gene TRBV28 combines with J gene TRBJ1-4; D not resolved. Germline V gene lookup returns CDR1 MDHEN and CDR2 SYDVKM. There are 15 residues in the CDR3. V was pared by 7 bases and J by 4 bases, with 16 bases between. The CDR3 DNA follows: TGTGCCAGCACCACCAGCGGGCACGATAATGAAAAACTGTTTTTT. As protein: CASTTSGHDNEKLFF.

In DNA, the CDR3 is TGTGCCAGCAGTTTCTACGGCAACTATGGCTACACCTTC. Translated, it gives CASSFYGNYGYTF. This rearrangement joins TRBV12-3 or TRBV12-4 to TRBJ1-2, with unresolved D. V lost 3 bases and J 2 bases, leaving 7 bases between the germline ends. The CDR3 is made up of 13 amino acids.